The rows below give T cell receptor beta chains drawn from one sample of a study of cytomegalovirus exposure and HLA in healthy donors. The data were produced by immunoSEQ multiplex PCR, yet TCRdb's version contains in-frame clones alone and is incomplete. The sample includes roughly 180,000 clones, more than 65% seen only once; the top ten take approximately 6%. The material sequenced was PBMCs. These receptors all come from a woman under 40 in good health and CMV-seropositive. The CDR3 runs from the conserved cysteine through the conserved F or W. Each record gives: CDR3 protein, CDR3 DNA, CDR3 length, V gene, D gene, J gene, clone size. The D gene is left open where the match is weak. Only part of the rows carry a size: once, few, many, or a class if the clone is expanded.

CDR3 protein: CASSGYNYGYTF
CDR3 DNA: TGCGCCAGCAGTGGCTATAACTATGGCTACACCTTC
CDR3 length: 12
V gene: TRBV10-2
D gene: -
J gene: TRBJ1-2
clone size: once

CDR3 protein: CASSPGQGARGYTF
CDR3 DNA: TGTGCCAGCAGTCCGGGACAGGGGGCACGGGGCTACACCTTC
CDR3 length: 14
V gene: TRBV6-5
D gene: TRBD1
J gene: TRBJ1-2
clone size: -

CDR3 protein: CASSPAGGGYEQYF
CDR3 DNA: TGTGCCAGCAGTCCTGCAGGGGGCGGGTACGAGCAGTACTTC
CDR3 length: 14
V gene: TRBV27
D gene: TRBD1
J gene: TRBJ2-7
clone size: -

CDR3 protein: CASRLGPERTSYEQYF
CDR3 DNA: TGTGCCAGCCGCCTAGGGCCGGAGCGGACCTCCTACGAGCAGTACTTC
CDR3 length: 16
V gene: TRBV28
D gene: -
J gene: TRBJ2-7
clone size: -

CDR3 protein: CASSQAGRDEQYF
CDR3 DNA: TGCGCCAGCAGCCAAGCCGGGCGGGACGAGCAGTACTTC
CDR3 length: 13
V gene: TRBV4-1
D gene: -
J gene: TRBJ2-7
clone size: -

CDR3 protein: CASSLYEVGGVGEQFF
CDR3 DNA: TGTGCCAGCAGTTTATATGAAGTAGGGGGGGTTGGTGAGCAGTTCTTC
CDR3 length: 16
V gene: TRBV27
D gene: -
J gene: TRBJ2-1
clone size: -

CDR3 protein: CASSLSGTAESPGNTIYF
CDR3 DNA: TGTGCCAGCAGCCTTAGTGGGACAGCTGAATCCCCAGGAAACACCATATATTTT
CDR3 length: 18
V gene: TRBV13
D gene: TRBD1
J gene: TRBJ1-3
clone size: -

CDR3 protein: CAGARGGGQETQYF
CDR3 DNA: TGTGCCGGGGCGAGGGGAGGGGGCCAAGAGACCCAGTACTTC
CDR3 length: 14
V gene: TRBV2
D gene: -
J gene: TRBJ2-5
clone size: -

CDR3 protein: CASSLTGGETEAFF
CDR3 DNA: TGTGCCAGCAGTTTGACAGGGGGAGAAACTGAAGCTTTCTTT
CDR3 length: 14
V gene: TRBV6-4
D gene: TRBD1
J gene: TRBJ1-1
clone size: -

CDR3 protein: CASRRLAGGDTQYF
CDR3 DNA: TGTGCCAGCCGGAGACTAGCGGGGGGGGATACGCAGTATTTT
CDR3 length: 14
V gene: TRBV2
D gene: TRBD2
J gene: TRBJ2-3
clone size: -

CDR3 protein: CASSYSGTGGDGYTF
CDR3 DNA: TGTGCCAGCAGCTACTCCGGGACAGGGGGCGATGGCTACACCTTC
CDR3 length: 15
V gene: TRBV7-9
D gene: TRBD1
J gene: TRBJ1-2
clone size: few

CDR3 protein: CASSSARVIAGANVLTF
CDR3 DNA: TGTGCCAGCAGTTCCGCCAGGGTCATCGCTGGGGCCAACGTCCTGACTTTC
CDR3 length: 17
V gene: TRBV27
D gene: -
J gene: TRBJ2-6
clone size: -

CDR3 protein: CASSLGSTGANVLTF
CDR3 DNA: TGCGCCAGCAGCTTGGGGAGTACTGGGGCCAACGTCCTGACTTTC
CDR3 length: 15
V gene: TRBV5-1
D gene: -
J gene: TRBJ2-6
clone size: once

CDR3 protein: CAISESNCVSYTF
CDR3 DNA: TGTGCCATCAGTGAGTCCAACTGTGTTAGCTACACCTTC
CDR3 length: 13
V gene: TRBV10-3
D gene: -
J gene: TRBJ1-2
clone size: -

CDR3 protein: CASSQTGNGNTIYF
CDR3 DNA: TGTGCCAGCAGCCAGACAGGGAATGGAAACACCATATATTTT
CDR3 length: 14
V gene: TRBV6-6
D gene: TRBD1
J gene: TRBJ1-3
clone size: -

CDR3 protein: CASSLRGGGRSQFF
CDR3 DNA: TGTGCCAGTAGTTTAAGAGGTGGCGGGAGGTCCCAGTTCTTC
CDR3 length: 14
V gene: TRBV19
D gene: TRBD2
J gene: TRBJ2-1
clone size: -